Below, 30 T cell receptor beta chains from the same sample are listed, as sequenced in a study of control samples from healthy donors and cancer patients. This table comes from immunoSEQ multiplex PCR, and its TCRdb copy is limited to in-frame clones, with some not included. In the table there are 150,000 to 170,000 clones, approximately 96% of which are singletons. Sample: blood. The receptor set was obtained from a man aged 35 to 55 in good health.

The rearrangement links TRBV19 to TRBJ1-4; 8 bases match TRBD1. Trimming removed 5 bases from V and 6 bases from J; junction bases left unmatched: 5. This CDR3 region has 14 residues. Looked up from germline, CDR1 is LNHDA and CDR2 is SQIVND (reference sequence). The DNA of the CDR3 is TGTGCCAGTAGTCGGGCCAGGGGGCATGAAAAACTGTTTTTT. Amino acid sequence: CASSRARGHEKLFF.

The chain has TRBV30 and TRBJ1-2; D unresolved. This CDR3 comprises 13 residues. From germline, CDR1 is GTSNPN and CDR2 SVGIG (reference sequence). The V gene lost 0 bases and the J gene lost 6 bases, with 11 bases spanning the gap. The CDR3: CAWSVDWVNGYTF. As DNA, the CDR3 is TGTGCCTGGAGTGTCGATTGGGTAAATGGCTACACCTTC.

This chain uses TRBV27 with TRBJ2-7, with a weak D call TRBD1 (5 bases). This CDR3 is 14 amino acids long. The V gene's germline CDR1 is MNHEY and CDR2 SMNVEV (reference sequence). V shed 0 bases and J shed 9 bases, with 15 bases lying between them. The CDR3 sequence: CASSLSGAGAGQYF. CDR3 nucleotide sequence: TGTGCCAGCAGTTTATCAGGGGCCGGAGCAGGGCAGTACTTC.

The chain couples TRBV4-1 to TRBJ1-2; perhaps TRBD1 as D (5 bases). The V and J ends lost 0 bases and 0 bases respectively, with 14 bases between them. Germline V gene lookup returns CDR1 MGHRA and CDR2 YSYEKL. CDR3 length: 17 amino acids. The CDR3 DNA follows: TGCGCCAGCAGCCAAGATGTTCGGGGCTTAGCTAACTATGGCTACACCTTC. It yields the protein CASSQDVRGLANYGYTF.

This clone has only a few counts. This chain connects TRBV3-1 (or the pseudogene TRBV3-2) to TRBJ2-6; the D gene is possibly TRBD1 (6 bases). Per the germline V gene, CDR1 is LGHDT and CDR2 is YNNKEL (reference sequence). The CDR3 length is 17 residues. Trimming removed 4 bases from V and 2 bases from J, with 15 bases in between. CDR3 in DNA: TGTGCCAGCAGCCGCGCGTTACAGGGAACTGGGGCCAACGTCCTGACTTTC. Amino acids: CASSRALQGTGANVLTF.

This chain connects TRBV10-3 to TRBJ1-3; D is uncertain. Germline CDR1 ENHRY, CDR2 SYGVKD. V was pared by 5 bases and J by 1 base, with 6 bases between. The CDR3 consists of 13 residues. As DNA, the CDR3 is TGTGCCATCAGTCAGATATCTGGAAACACCATATATTTT. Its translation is CAISQISGNTIYF.

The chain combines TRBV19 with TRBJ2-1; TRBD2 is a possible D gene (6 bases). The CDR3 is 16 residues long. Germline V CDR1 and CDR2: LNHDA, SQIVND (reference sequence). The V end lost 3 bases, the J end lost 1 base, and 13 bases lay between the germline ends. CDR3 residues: CASSIRGYGSYNEQFF. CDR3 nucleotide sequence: TGTGCCAGTAGTATCCGGGGGTATGGATCCTACAATGAGCAGTTCTTC.

CDR3 region: CASSSGEATNEKLFF. The CDR3 region has the DNA TGTGCCAGCAGTTCTGGAGAGGCAACTAATGAAAAACTGTTTTTT. The J gene is TRBJ1-4, the V gene TRBV28; D ambiguous. The CDR3 is 15 residues long. The germline V and J ends were trimmed by 4 bases and 0 bases, with 9 bases remaining between them. The germline CDR1 and CDR2 sequences are MDHEN and SYDVKM.

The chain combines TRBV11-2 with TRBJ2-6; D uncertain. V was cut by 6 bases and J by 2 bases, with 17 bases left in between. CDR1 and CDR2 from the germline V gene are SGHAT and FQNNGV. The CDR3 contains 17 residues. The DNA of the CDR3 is TGTGCCAGCAGTTTTGCGCTTTTATTGGCTGGGGCCAACGTCCTGACTTTC. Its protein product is CASSFALLLAGANVLTF.

The CDR3 DNA reads as TGTGCCAGTAGTATGAAGGTAGGGCACACTGAAGCTTTCTTT. It yields the protein CASSMKVGHTEAFF. The chain recombines TRBV19 with TRBJ1-1; D not certain. Trimming stripped 3 bases from V and 3 bases from J, with 11 bases between. Germline lookup yields CDR1 LNHDA and CDR2 SQIVND (reference sequence). The CDR3 spans 14 residues.

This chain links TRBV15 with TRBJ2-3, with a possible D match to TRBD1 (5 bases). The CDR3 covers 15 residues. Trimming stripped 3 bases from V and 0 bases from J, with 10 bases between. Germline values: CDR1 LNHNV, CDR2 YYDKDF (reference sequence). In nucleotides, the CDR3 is TGTGCCACCAGCAGGACAGCAACTAGCACAGATACGCAGTATTTT. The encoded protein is CATSRTATSTDTQYF.

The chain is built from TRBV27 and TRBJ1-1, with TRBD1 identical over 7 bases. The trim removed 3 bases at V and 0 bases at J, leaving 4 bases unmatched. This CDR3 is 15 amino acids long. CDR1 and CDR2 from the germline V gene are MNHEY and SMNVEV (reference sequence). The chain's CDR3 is CASSLDRTMNTEAFF. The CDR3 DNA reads TGTGCCAGCAGTTTGGACAGGACCATGAACACTGAAGCTTTCTTT.

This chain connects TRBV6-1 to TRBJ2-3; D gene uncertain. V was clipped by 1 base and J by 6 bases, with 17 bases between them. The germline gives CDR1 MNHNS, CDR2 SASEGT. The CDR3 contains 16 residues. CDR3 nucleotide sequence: TGTGCCAGCAGTGAAGAGCCAGCGACAATCGTGGATACGCAGTATTTT. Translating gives CASSEEPATIVDTQYF.

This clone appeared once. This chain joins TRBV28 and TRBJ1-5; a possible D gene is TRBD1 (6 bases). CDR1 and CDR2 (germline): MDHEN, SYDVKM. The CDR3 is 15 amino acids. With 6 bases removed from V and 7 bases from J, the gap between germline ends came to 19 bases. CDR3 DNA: TGTGCCAGCAGCCAATGGACAGAAAGGAACCAGCCCCAGCATTTT. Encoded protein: CASSQWTERNQPQHF. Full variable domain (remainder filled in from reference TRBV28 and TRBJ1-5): DVKVTQSSRYLVKRTGEKVFLECVQDMDHENMFWYRQDPGLGLRLIYFSYDVKMKEKGDIPEGYSVSREKKERFSLILESASTNQTSMYLCASSQWTERNQPQHFGDGTRLSIL.

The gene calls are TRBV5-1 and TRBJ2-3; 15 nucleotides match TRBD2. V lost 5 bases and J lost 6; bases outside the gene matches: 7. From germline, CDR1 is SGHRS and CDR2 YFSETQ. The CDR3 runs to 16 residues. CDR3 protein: CASSYGLAGGLDTQYF. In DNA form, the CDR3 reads TGCGCCAGCAGTTACGGACTAGCGGGGGGGCTGGATACGCAGTATTTT. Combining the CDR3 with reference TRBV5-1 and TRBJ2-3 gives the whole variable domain KAGVTQTPRYLIKTRGQQVTLSCSPISGHRSVSWYQQTPGQGLQFLFEYFSETQRNKGNFPGRFSGRQFSNSRSEMNVSTLELGDSALYLCASSYGLAGGLDTQYFGPGTRLTVL.

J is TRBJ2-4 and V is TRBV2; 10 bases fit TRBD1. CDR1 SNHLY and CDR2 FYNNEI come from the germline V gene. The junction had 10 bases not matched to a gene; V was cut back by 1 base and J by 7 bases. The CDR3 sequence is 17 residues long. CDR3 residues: CASSEGGVRGQGNIQYF. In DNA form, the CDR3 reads TGTGCCAGCAGTGAAGGAGGGGTACGGGGACAGGGGAACATTCAGTACTTC. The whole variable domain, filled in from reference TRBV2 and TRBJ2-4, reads EPEVTQTPSHQVTQMGQEVILRCVPISNHLYFYWYRQILGQKVEFLVSFYNNEISEKSEIFDDQFSVERPDGSNFTLKIRSTKLEDSAMYFCASSEGGVRGQGNIQYFGAGTRLSVL.

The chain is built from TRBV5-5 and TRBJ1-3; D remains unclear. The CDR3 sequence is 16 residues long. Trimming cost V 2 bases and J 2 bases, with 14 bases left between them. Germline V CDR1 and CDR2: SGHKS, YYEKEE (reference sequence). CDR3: CASSFFGDSTGNTIYF. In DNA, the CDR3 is TGTGCCAGCAGCTTCTTCGGGGATTCTACTGGAAACACCATATATTTT.

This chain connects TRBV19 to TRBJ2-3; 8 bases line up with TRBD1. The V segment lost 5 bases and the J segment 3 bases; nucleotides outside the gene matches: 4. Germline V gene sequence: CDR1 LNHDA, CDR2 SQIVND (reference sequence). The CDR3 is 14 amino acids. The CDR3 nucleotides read TGTGCCAGTAGTCAGGGGGCGAGTACAGATACGCAGTATTTT. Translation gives CASSQGASTDTQYF.

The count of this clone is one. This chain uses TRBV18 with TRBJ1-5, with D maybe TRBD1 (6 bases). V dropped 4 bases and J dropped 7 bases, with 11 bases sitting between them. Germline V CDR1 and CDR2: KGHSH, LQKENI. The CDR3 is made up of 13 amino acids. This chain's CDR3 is CASSLGADQPQHF. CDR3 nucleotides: TGTGCCAGCTCACTGGGGGCGGACCAGCCCCAGCATTTT.

The CDR3 coding sequence is TGCGCCAGCAGCTTAGAGGTCGTGCCCACAGATACGCAGTATTTT. Protein sequence: CASSLEVVPTDTQYF. V usage is TRBV5-1 and J usage is TRBJ2-3; no clear D gene. In germline, CDR1 is SGHRS, CDR2 YFSETQ. This CDR3 spans 15 amino acids. V lost 2 bases and J lost 2, with 12 bases in between.

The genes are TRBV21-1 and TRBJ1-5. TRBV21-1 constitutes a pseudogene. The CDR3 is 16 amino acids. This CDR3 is CASSKAPAGADQPQHF. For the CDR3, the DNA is TGTGCCAGCAGCAAAGCTCCGGCGGGGGCGGATCAGCCCCAGCATTTT.

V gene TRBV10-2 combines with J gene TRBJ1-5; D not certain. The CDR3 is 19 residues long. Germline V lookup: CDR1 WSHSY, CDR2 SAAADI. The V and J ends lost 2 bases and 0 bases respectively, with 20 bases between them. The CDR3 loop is CASSEAPGGPLYSNQPQHF. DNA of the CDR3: TGCGCCAGCAGTGAGGCACCCGGAGGACCCCTGTATAGCAATCAGCCCCAGCATTTT.

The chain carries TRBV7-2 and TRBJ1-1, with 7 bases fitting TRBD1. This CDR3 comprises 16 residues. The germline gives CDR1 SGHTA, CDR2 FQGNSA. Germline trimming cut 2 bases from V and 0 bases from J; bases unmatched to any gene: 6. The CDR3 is CASSLSGQSMNTEAFF. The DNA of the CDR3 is TGTGCCAGCAGCTTATCGGGACAGAGCATGAACACTGAAGCTTTCTTT.

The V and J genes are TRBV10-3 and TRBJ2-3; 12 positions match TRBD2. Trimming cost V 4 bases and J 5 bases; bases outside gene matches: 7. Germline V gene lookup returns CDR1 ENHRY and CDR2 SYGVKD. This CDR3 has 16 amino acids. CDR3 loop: CAISGLAGGRVDTQYF. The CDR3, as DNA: TGTGCCATCAGTGGTCTAGCGGGGGGGCGTGTAGATACGCAGTATTTT.

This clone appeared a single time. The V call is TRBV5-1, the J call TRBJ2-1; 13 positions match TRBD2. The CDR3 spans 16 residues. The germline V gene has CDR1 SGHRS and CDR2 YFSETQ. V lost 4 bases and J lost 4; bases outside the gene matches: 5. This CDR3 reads CASSVGGLAGYNEQFF. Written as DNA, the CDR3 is TGCGCCAGCAGCGTGGGGGGACTAGCGGGGTACAATGAGCAGTTCTTC.

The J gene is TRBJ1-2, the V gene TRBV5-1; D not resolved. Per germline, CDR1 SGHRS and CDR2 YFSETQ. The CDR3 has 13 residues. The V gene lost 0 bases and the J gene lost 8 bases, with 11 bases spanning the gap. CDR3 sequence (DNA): TGCGCCAGCAGCTTGGCGGGTCGCTCCGGCTACACCTTC. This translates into CASSLAGRSGYTF.

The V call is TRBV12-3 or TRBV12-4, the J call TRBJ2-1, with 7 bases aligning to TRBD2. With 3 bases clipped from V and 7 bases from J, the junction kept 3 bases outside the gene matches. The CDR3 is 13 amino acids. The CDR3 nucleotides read TGTGCCAGCAGTTTGTGGGGGGGGAATGAGCAGTTCTTC. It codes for CASSLWGGNEQFF.

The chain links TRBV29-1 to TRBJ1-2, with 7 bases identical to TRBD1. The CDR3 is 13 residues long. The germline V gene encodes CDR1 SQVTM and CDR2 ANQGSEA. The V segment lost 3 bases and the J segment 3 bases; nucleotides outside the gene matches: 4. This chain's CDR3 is CSVDTGEYYGYTF. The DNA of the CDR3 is TGCAGCGTTGACACAGGGGAGTACTATGGCTACACCTTC. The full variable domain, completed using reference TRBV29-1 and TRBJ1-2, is SAVISQKPSRDICQRGTSLTIQCQVDSQVTMMFWYRQQPGQSLTLIATANQGSEATYESGFVIDKFPISRPNLTFSTLTVSNMSPEDSSIYLCSVDTGEYYGYTFGSGTRLTVV.

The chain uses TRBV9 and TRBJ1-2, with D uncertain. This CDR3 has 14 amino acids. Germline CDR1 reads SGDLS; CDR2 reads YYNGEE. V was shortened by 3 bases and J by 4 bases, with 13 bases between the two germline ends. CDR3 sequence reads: CASSAQGSTYGYTF. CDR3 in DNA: TGTGCCAGCAGCGCCCAAGGATCCACCTATGGCTACACCTTC.

The CDR3: CASSVGQGSNEKLFF. In DNA, the CDR3 is TGTGCCAGCAGCGTCGGACAGGGGTCTAATGAAAAACTGTTTTTT. This chain connects TRBV9 to TRBJ1-4, with 9 bases that match TRBD1. The CDR3 sequence is 15 residues long. V lost 2 bases, J lost 3 bases, and 2 bases stayed unmatched. Germline assignment: CDR1 SGDLS and CDR2 YYNGEE. The full variable domain, completed using reference TRBV9 and TRBJ1-4, is DSGVTQTPKHLITATGQRVTLRCSPRSGDLSVYWYQQSLDQGLQFLIQYYNGEERAKGNILERFSAQQFPDLHSELNLSSLELGDSALYFCASSVGQGSNEKLFFGSGTQLSVL.